The 5 T cell receptor beta chains presented below share a single source sample, sequenced in a study of vaccination effects on CD4 cells after COVID-19. Before sequencing took place, the ViraFEST assay used viral peptide pools to expand antigen-specific CD4+ T cells. An approximately 10-day culture period preceded the isolation of CD4+ T cells. Vaccine recipients had no previous SARS-CoV-2 infection; their nucleocapsid antibodies were negative. Repertoires were generated with immunoSEQ multiplex PCR, while TCRdb's copy carries only in-frame clones and drops some. The data show 27,000 or so clones, 72% seen once. Their recognized antigens are unknown. The sample consisted of CD4+ T cells from PBMCs cultured with SARS-CoV-2 spike peptides, taken before COVID-19 vaccination. The source of these receptors is a human donor who received a COVID-19 vaccine.

The sample holds a few counts of this clone. The chain is built from TRBV11-2 and TRBJ1-1; D remains ambiguous. Germline lookup yields CDR1 SGHAT and CDR2 FQNNGV. The CDR3 loop spans 12 amino acids. With 3 bases removed from V and 1 base from J, the gap between germline ends came to 3 bases. The CDR3 is CASSFRNTEAFF. Here the CDR3 DNA reads TGTGCCAGCAGCTTTCGGAACACTGAAGCTTTCTTT.

The V gene is TRBV11-2, the J gene TRBJ2-7; 7 bases line up with TRBD1. The CDR3 spans 11 residues. Germline V gene lookup returns CDR1 SGHAT and CDR2 FQNNGV. Trimming took 4 bases from V and 9 from J; bases not matched to a gene: 3. The CDR3 sequence is CASSSGQRQYF. The CDR3 DNA reads as TGTGCCAGCAGCTCGGGACAGAGGCAGTACTTC.

This rearrangement joins TRBV2 to TRBJ2-1; tentatively, D is TRBD2 (6 bases). The CDR3 covers 14 residues. Germline CDR1 reads SNHLY; CDR2 reads FYNNEI. Trimming stripped 3 bases from V and 4 bases from J, with 10 bases between. CDR3 amino acids: CASSDGSAYNEQFF. The CDR3 nucleotides read TGTGCCAGCAGTGACGGGAGCGCGTACAATGAGCAGTTCTTC. The entire variable domain, with the rest obtained from reference TRBV2 and TRBJ2-1, is as follows: EPEVTQTPSHQVTQMGQEVILRCVPISNHLYFYWYRQILGQKVEFLVSFYNNEISEKSEIFDDQFSVERPDGSNFTLKIRSTKLEDSAMYFCASSDGSAYNEQFFGPGTRLTVL.

This clone has only one observation. The chain has TRBV5-6 and TRBJ1-1; the D gene is possibly TRBD1 (6 bases). The V gene lost 4 bases and the J gene lost 7 bases, with 8 bases spanning the gap. The CDR3 sequence is 11 residues long. Germline CDR1 and CDR2: SGHDT and YYEEEE. The CDR3: CASSRGGEAFF. CDR3 coding DNA: TGTGCCAGCAGCAGGGGGGGTGAAGCTTTCTTT.

This clone has only a few counts. This chain links TRBV2 with TRBJ1-2; TRBD1 agrees at 7 bases. There are 14 residues in the CDR3. Germline values: CDR1 SNHLY, CDR2 FYNNEI. Trimming cost V 4 bases and J 3 bases; bases outside gene matches: 5. CDR3 sequence reads: CASSGRTGYYGYTF. The CDR3 DNA reads TGTGCCAGCAGTGGTAGGACAGGCTACTATGGCTACACCTTC.